Below are 7 T cell receptor beta chains sequenced from a single sample in a study of shared clonotypes between healthy human individuals. Repertoires were generated with immunoSEQ multiplex PCR, while TCRdb's copy carries only in-frame clones and drops some. The sample includes 640,000 or so clones, approximately 75% of them seen just once. The source material was memory CD4+ T cells sorted from blood. The subset here: CD45RA-negative fraction. Receptors were obtained from a woman aged 30 to 39 in good health.

The chain links TRBV30 to TRBJ2-7, with 7 bases matching TRBD2. The CDR3 loop spans 15 amino acids. After removal of 0 bases from V and 2 bases from J, the junction contained 7 bases not matched to a gene. In germline, CDR1 is GTSNPN, CDR2 SVGIG (reference sequence). The CDR3 sequence: CAWSVLEGLAYEQYF. The DNA of the CDR3 is TGTGCCTGGAGTGTACTAGAAGGACTAGCCTACGAGCAGTACTTC.

The gene calls are TRBV7-2 and TRBJ1-5; no firm D call. Germline CDR1 is SGHTA and CDR2 is FQGNSA. CDR3 size: 13 residues. The ends were cut back, 2 bases at V and 6 bases at J, with 8 bases in the middle. The CDR3 DNA reads as TGTGCCAGCAGCTTACAGGAAGGTCAGCCCCAGCATTTT. Its protein is CASSLQEGQPQHF.

This clone was seen more than once but under ten times. The CDR3 sequence is CASRAGGPSIAYNEQFF. Written as DNA, the CDR3 is TGTGCCAGCAGAGCGGGAGGGCCCTCTATAGCCTACAATGAGCAGTTCTTC. The gene calls are TRBV5-4 and TRBJ2-1; 10 nucleotides agree with TRBD2. The CDR3 is made up of 17 amino acids. Germline lookup yields CDR1 SGHNT and CDR2 YYREEE (reference sequence). Trimming cost V 5 bases and J 2 bases; bases outside gene matches: 10. The complete variable domain, with remaining parts taken from reference TRBV5-4 and TRBJ2-1, reads ETGVTQSPTHLIKTRGQQVTLRCSSQSGHNTVSWYQQALGQGPQFIFQYYREEENGRGNFPPRFSGLQFPNYSSELNVNALELDDSALYLCASRAGGPSIAYNEQFFGPGTRLTVL.

The chain has TRBV2 and TRBJ1-1; D is unclear. Germline V gene sequence: CDR1 SNHLY, CDR2 FYNNEI. This CDR3 has 15 residues. V lost 6 bases to trimming and J lost 3 bases, with 17 bases between them. This CDR3 is CASRGADLTHTEAFF. The CDR3 DNA reads TGTGCCAGCAGAGGAGCCGACCTTACTCACACTGAAGCTTTCTTT.

Only a few counts were recorded for this clone. The genes are TRBV6-6 and TRBJ2-1; TRBD2 agrees at 8 bases. Germline V gene sequence: CDR1 MNHNY, CDR2 SVGAGI (reference sequence). The CDR3 length is 15 residues. V was clipped by 6 bases and J by 0 bases; unmatched bases: 4. The CDR3 DNA sequence: TGTGCCAGCAGCTTAGCGGGAAGCTCCTACAATGAGCAGTTCTTC. Its protein is CASSLAGSSYNEQFF.

J is TRBJ1-3 and V is TRBV2; D is ambiguous. Germline CDR1 is SNHLY and CDR2 is FYNNEI. V was pared by 8 bases and J by 2 bases, with 10 bases between. The CDR3 contains 13 residues. The DNA of the CDR3 is TGTGCCAGCTCGCGGGGAACTGGAAACACCATATATTTT. Encoded protein: CASSRGTGNTIYF.

A single count supports this clone. This rearrangement joins TRBV29-1 to TRBJ1-2; TRBD1 matches 8 bases. This CDR3 spans 17 amino acids. Germline trimming cut 8 bases from V and 4 bases from J; bases unmatched to any gene: 21. CDR1 and CDR2 from the germline V gene are SQVTM and ANQGSEA. The CDR3 DNA reads as TGCAGCACCCAGGACACCCGGGACAGGATGAGAGGCTATGGCTACACCTTC. Translation: CSTQDTRDRMRGYGYTF.